These T cell receptor beta chains were read from a single sample in a study of regulatory T cells in long-lasting Graves disease. One entry per CDR3 protein results from TCRdb running MiXCR on the multiplex PCR reads. The table has 450,000 or so distinct CDR3 sequences, 20% to 25% seen once. Material: peripheral blood mononuclear cells (PBMCs), obtained when the disease was refractory, from a patient treated with antithyroid drugs. The receptors were sampled from a female donor with Graves disease. The conserved cysteine and the conserved F or W are not part of the CDR3 here. A D gene is named only where the DNA matches it firmly.

V gene: TRBV19; D gene: TRBD1; CDR3 protein: ASMLQGASSQPQH
V gene: TRBV4-3; D gene: -; CDR3 protein: ASSQDRWGKLF
V gene: TRBV28; D gene: TRBD1; CDR3 protein: ASRPDRGLSYGYT
V gene: TRBV6-1; D gene: -; CDR3 protein: ASSLYRAAYEQY
V gene: TRBV7-3; D gene: -; CDR3 protein: ASSSRGLRETQY
V gene: TRBV6-2/TRBV6-3; D gene: -; CDR3 protein: ASSYSARAAYEQY
V gene: TRBV28; D gene: -; CDR3 protein: ASSRRISPYEQY
V gene: TRBV11-2; D gene: -; CDR3 protein: ASSLVAGLSFQETQY
V gene: TRBV5-1; D gene: TRBD1; CDR3 protein: ASSFDRAAYQETQY
V gene: TRBV28; D gene: -; CDR3 protein: ASSPGGPRETQY
V gene: TRBV7-6; D gene: TRBD2; CDR3 protein: ASSLGAGGPGEQY
V gene: TRBV7-9; D gene: -; CDR3 protein: ASSFYDQPQH
V gene: TRBV5-1; D gene: -; CDR3 protein: ASSPLRQQASNYGYT
V gene: TRBV12-3/TRBV12-4; D gene: -; CDR3 protein: ASRPEGTDTQY
V gene: TRBV20-1; D gene: -; CDR3 protein: SAPEAGQETQY
V gene: TRBV6-2/TRBV6-3; D gene: -; CDR3 protein: ASSYSLLNKISSYEQY
V gene: TRBV28; D gene: TRBD1; CDR3 protein: ASSLPGGRDIQY
V gene: TRBV12-3/TRBV12-4; D gene: -; CDR3 protein: ASSLRRSPLH
V gene: TRBV5-1; D gene: -; CDR3 protein: ASSLGRGLDEQY
V gene: TRBV6-1; D gene: TRBD1; CDR3 protein: ASIQGSVGNQPQH
V gene: TRBV3-1; D gene: TRBD2; CDR3 protein: ASSPGRRGRAGGLNTGELF
V gene: TRBV7-8; D gene: -; CDR3 protein: ASSARDVLLDEQY
V gene: TRBV7-9; D gene: TRBD2; CDR3 protein: ASSPLAGGGYEQY
V gene: TRBV25-1; D gene: -; CDR3 protein: ASTRGDGNTIY
V gene: TRBV18; D gene: -; CDR3 protein: ASSPLGETQY
V gene: TRBV19; D gene: -; CDR3 protein: ASSIEGGVSNQPQH
V gene: TRBV27; D gene: -; CDR3 protein: ASSPALYEQY
V gene: TRBV6-1; D gene: TRBD2; CDR3 protein: ASRSPTSVYYEQY
V gene: TRBV28; D gene: -; CDR3 protein: ASSWGSPYNEQF
V gene: TRBV27; D gene: -; CDR3 protein: ASSLTVGWGTEAF
V gene: TRBV7-3; D gene: -; CDR3 protein: ASSPTGTSTYEQY
V gene: TRBV28; D gene: TRBD2; CDR3 protein: ASRRIAGQDLTGELF
V gene: TRBV19; D gene: -; CDR3 protein: ASSRAPRSGELF
V gene: TRBV6-1; D gene: -; CDR3 protein: ASSKISYEQY
V gene: TRBV28; D gene: TRBD1; CDR3 protein: ASSLWSYRGDRGTEAF
V gene: TRBV7-2; D gene: TRBD2; CDR3 protein: ASSTLAGEGETQY
V gene: TRBV18; D gene: -; CDR3 protein: ASSRIPMNTEAF
V gene: TRBV9; D gene: -; CDR3 protein: ASSVDRVTYEQY
V gene: TRBV25-1; D gene: TRBD1; CDR3 protein: ASSHYRGPSPETQY
V gene: TRBV7-6; D gene: -; CDR3 protein: ASSLDPGQGNEQY
V gene: TRBV2; D gene: TRBD1; CDR3 protein: ASIRTRDRVYNEQF
V gene: TRBV27; D gene: -; CDR3 protein: ASCDPGKPQH